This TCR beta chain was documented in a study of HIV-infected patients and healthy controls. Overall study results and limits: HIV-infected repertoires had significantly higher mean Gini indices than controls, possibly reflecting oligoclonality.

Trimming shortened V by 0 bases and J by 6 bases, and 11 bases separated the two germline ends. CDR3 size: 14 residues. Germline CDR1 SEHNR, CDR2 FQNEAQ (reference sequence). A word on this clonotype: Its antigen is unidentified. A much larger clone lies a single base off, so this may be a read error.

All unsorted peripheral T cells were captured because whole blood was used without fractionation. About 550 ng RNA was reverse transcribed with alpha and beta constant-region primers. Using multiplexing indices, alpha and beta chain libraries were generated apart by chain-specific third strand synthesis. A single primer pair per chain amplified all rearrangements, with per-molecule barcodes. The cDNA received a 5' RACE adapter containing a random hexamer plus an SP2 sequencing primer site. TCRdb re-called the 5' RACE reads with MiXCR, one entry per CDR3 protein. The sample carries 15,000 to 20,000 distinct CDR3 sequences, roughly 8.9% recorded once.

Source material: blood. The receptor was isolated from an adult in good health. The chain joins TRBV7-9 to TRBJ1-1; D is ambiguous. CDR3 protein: CASSLAAGGAEAFF. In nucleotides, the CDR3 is TGTGCCAGCAGCTTAGCGGCGGGCGGCGCTGAAGCTTTCTTT.